This T cell receptor beta chain appears in the sequencing data of a study of regulatory T cells in long-lasting Graves disease. Study-level background: Graves' patients who were just diagnosed had used antithyroid drugs for under 3 months.

Comment on this clonotype: The antigen remains undetermined.

Through Arm-PCR of CDR3 regions and iRepertoire HTBI primers, TCR beta libraries were built. TCRdb reprocessed the multiplex PCR reads via MiXCR and lists one record per CDR3 protein. The table includes over 300,000 distinct CDR3 sequences, roughly a sixth detected once. Findings of the study overall: Persistent-disease Graves' patients showed less TCR diversity than new cases. Persistent disease preferred TRBV28, TRBJ1-2 and TRBJ2-5.

CDR3 length: 15 residues. Trimming removed 1 base at V and 3 bases at J, with 13 bases between. As for time point: newly diagnosed GD, antithyroid drugs for less than 3 months. Construction of the TCR library relied on RNA isolated from PBMCs. The sequencing here drew on peripheral blood mononuclear cells (PBMCs), taken at new diagnosis, from a patient treated with antithyroid drugs. The chain couples TRBV12-3 or TRBV12-4 to TRBJ2-7; D unclear. The clonotype comes from a female donor with Graves disease. The chain's CDR3 is CASSLGVVESYEQYF. The CDR3 region has the DNA TGTGCCAGCAGTTTAGGAGTAGTTGAAAGCTACGAGCAGTACTTC.